These 10 T cell receptor beta chains were sequenced from one sample in a study of neurological immune-mediated disorders. TCRdb fed the 5' RACE reads into MiXCR, producing one record per CDR3 protein. Altogether around 48,000 distinct CDR3 sequences are present, 10% being singletons, with the ten largest covering 21%. Sequencing input: PBMCs. These receptors came from a woman aged 35 to 49 with HTLV-1-associated myelopathy (HAM/TSP).

This clonotype has ten or more counts. The V and J genes are TRBV7-9 and TRBJ2-7, with 11 bases identical to TRBD1. CDR1 and CDR2 from the germline V gene are SEHNR and FQNEAQ (reference sequence). The V gene end was trimmed by 5 bases and the J gene end by 2 bases; junction bases not matched to a gene: 5. This CDR3 is 15 amino acids long. CDR3 residues: CASSAGTGGTYEQYF. CDR3 DNA: TGTGCCAGCAGCGCCGGGACAGGGGGGACCTACGAGCAGTACTTC.

This clonotype was picked up many times. One end of the junction varies from germline; a read error may be responsible. The chain combines TRBV12-5 with TRBJ1-5; D is ambiguous. This CDR3 is 11 amino acids long. Germline V gene lookup returns CDR1 LGHNT and CDR2 FRNRAP. The CDR3, as DNA: TGTGCTAGTGGCTTGGATCAGCCCCAGCATTTT. It is translated as CASGLDQPQHF.

About this clonotype: A read error is possible here, since a much larger clone lies one base away. The chain uses TRBV24-1 and TRBJ2-1; tentatively, D is TRBD2 (5 bases). The CDR3 totals 12 residues. Germline assignment: CDR1 KGHDR and CDR2 SFDVKD. Trimming removed 2 bases from V and 8 bases from J, with 6 bases in between. This CDR3 reads CATSDYGDEQFF. The CDR3 nucleotides read TGTGCCACCAGTGATTACGGGGATGAGCAGTTCTTC.

This clonotype has a count of ten or more. This chain uses TRBV5-5 with TRBJ1-6; weak D call: TRBD1 (5 bases). V lost 2 bases, J lost 8 bases, and 17 bases lay in between. The CDR3 loop spans 16 amino acids. The germline gives CDR1 SGHKS, CDR2 YYEKEE (reference sequence). The CDR3 spells CASSFNWGSPDSPLHF. Written as DNA, the CDR3 is TGTGCCAGCAGCTTCAACTGGGGGTCACCGGATTCACCCCTCCACTTT.

This clonotype came up many times. The V gene is TRBV20-1, the J gene TRBJ2-3, with TRBD2 matching over 12 bases. CDR3 size: 13 residues. Germline CDR1 reads DFQATT; CDR2 reads SNEGSKA (reference sequence). Trimming removed 5 bases from V and 8 bases from J; junction bases left unmatched: 5. CDR3 sequence: CSAPTSGGPTQYF. The CDR3 DNA reads TGCAGTGCTCCAACTAGCGGGGGGCCTACGCAGTATTTT.

Details on this clonotype: With a much larger clone just one base away, this may be a read error. The chain couples TRBV12-5 to TRBJ1-4; the D gene is possibly TRBD1 (5 bases). V lost 8 bases and J lost 4, with 8 bases in between. The CDR3 extends over 12 amino acids. Per germline, CDR1 LGHNT and CDR2 FRNRAP. The CDR3 here is CASQGINEKLFF. The CDR3 DNA reads as TGTGCTAGTCAGGGTATTAATGAAAAACTGTTTTTT.

This clonotype was seen many times. The V gene is TRBV5-1, the J gene TRBJ1-1; 7 nucleotides line up with TRBD1. Germline V gene data show CDR1 as SGHRS and CDR2 as YFSETQ. V was pared by 4 bases and J by 6 bases, with 9 bases of the junction left unmatched. This CDR3 contains 14 residues. CDR3 nucleotide sequence: TGCGCCAGCAGCGTACGGGACAGTTCTGCTGAAGCTTTCTTT. This translates into CASSVRDSSAEAFF.

This clonotype was counted many times. This chain joins TRBV9 and TRBJ2-7, with 9 bases aligning to TRBD1. The germline V gene encodes CDR1 SGDLS and CDR2 YYNGEE. V was pared by 3 bases and J by 7 bases, with 5 bases of the junction left unmatched. This CDR3 spans 13 amino acids. As DNA, the CDR3 is TGTGCCAGCAGCGAGGGACAGGGAGGGGAGCAGTACTTC. Translation: CASSEGQGGEQYF. Based on the CDR3 plus reference TRBV9 and TRBJ2-7, the full variable domain is DSGVTQTPKHLITATGQRVTLRCSPRSGDLSVYWYQQSLDQGLQFLIQYYNGEERAKGNILERFSAQQFPDLHSELNLSSLELGDSALYFCASSEGQGGEQYFGPGTRLTVT.

On this clonotype itself: A much larger clonotype is one base distant, so this may be a read error. The chain links TRBV12-3 or TRBV12-4 to TRBJ1-3; no firm D call. The CDR3 extends over 12 amino acids. The V gene lost 5 bases and the J gene lost 8 bases, with 10 bases spanning the gap. In DNA, the CDR3 is TGTGCCAGCAGTCCCCCGGGAGACACCATATATTTT. Translation: CASSPPGDTIYF.

J is TRBJ1-2 and V is TRBV20-1, with TRBD1 as a possible D gene (6 bases). CDR1 DFQATT and CDR2 SNEGSKA come from the germline V gene (reference sequence). V was pared by 2 bases and J by 5 bases, with 21 bases between. The CDR3 is 16 amino acids. This CDR3 reads CSARSGDTLGLYGYTF. The CDR3 DNA reads as TGCAGTGCTAGATCGGGGGACACCCTAGGCCTGTATGGCTACACCTTC.